Below, 5 T cell receptor beta chains from the same sample are listed, as sequenced in a study of blood T cell repertoires in COVID-19. Method: immunoSEQ multiplex PCR; TCRdb's copy keeps in-frame clones and lacks some. Among about 39,000 clones listed, 75% to 90% were seen once. Sequencing used peripheral blood. These receptors were taken from a man aged 55 to 70 with acute or convalescent COVID-19.

V and J are TRBV11-2 and TRBJ2-3, with D possibly matching TRBD2 (7 bases). Germline V gene lookup returns CDR1 SGHAT and CDR2 FQNNGV. This CDR3 is 14 amino acids long. V was shortened by 5 bases and J by 4 bases, with 13 bases between the two germline ends. The CDR3 DNA sequence: TGTGCCAGCAGCCGAGGGGGGGTGGCAGATACGCAGTATTTT. Protein sequence: CASSRGGVADTQYF.

This chain uses TRBV6-2 or TRBV6-3 with TRBJ2-5; TRBD1 is a possible D gene (6 bases). This CDR3 has 14 residues. CDR1 and CDR2 from the germline V gene are MNHEY and SVGEGT. Trimming shortened V by 2 bases and J by 3 bases, and 10 bases separated the two germline ends. In DNA, the CDR3 is TGTGCCAGCAGTTACGGGGGCTTTGAAGAGACCCAGTACTTC. This gives the protein CASSYGGFEETQYF.

This clone was found a few times. The chain is built from TRBV5-8 and TRBJ1-5; TRBD1 matches 8 bases. The CDR3 consists of 15 residues. V was clipped by 4 bases and J by 4 bases; unmatched bases: 7. Germline CDR1 reads SGHTS; CDR2 reads YDEGEE. The DNA for the CDR3 is TGTGCCAGCAGCCCGATACACAGGGGGAATCAGCCCCAGCATTTT. Translating it yields CASSPIHRGNQPQHF.

The gene calls are TRBV5-1 and TRBJ2-3; tentatively, D is TRBD1 (5 bases). Trimming left V 0 bases short and J 6 bases short, with 20 bases between. The germline V gene encodes CDR1 SGHRS and CDR2 YFSETQ. The CDR3 is 17 amino acids. For the CDR3, the DNA is TGCGCCAGCAGCTTGGGGGCCCCAGGGTCCCGGCCGGATACGCAGTATTTT. This sequence encodes CASSLGAPGSRPDTQYF.

The genes are TRBV2 and TRBJ2-1; tentatively, D is TRBD2 (6 bases). The germline V gene has CDR1 SNHLY and CDR2 FYNNEI. The V end was cut by 0 bases, the J end by 5 bases, with 11 bases between. The CDR3 loop spans 15 amino acids. The CDR3 here is CASSEARTTNNEQFF. The CDR3 DNA reads TGTGCCAGCAGTGAAGCAAGGACTACCAACAATGAGCAGTTCTTC.